This T cell receptor beta chain is drawn from a study of T cells in Graves' hyperthyroidism and ophthalmopathy. Findings of the study overall: Ophthalmopathy, as predicted by the model, came a median roughly 6.3 months after the prediction.

This clonotype was recorded many times. Its antigen is undetermined. Fresh peripheral blood, about 10 ml of it, supplied the PBMCs. Using RNA transcripts as the source, TCR beta CDR3 regions were amplified. The HTBI primer set served for first-round RT-PCR of the TCR CDR3. MiXCR, applied by TCRdb to the multiplex PCR reads, yields one record per CDR3 protein. The data contain about 300,000 distinct CDR3 sequences, 12% to 15% of them singletons. Germline V gives CDR1 MNHNS, CDR2 SASEGT. The CDR3 has 14 residues. V lost 8 bases to trimming and J lost 3 bases, with 14 bases between them. The V gene is TRBV6-1, the J gene TRBJ2-1; no clear D. This TCR came from a woman aged 40 to 49 with Graves' hyperthyroidism. Sequences were obtained from blood. This CDR3 reads CASCSLHLYNEQFF. In nucleotides, the CDR3 is TGTGCCAGCTGTAGTCTCCACCTCTACAATGAGCAGTTCTTC.